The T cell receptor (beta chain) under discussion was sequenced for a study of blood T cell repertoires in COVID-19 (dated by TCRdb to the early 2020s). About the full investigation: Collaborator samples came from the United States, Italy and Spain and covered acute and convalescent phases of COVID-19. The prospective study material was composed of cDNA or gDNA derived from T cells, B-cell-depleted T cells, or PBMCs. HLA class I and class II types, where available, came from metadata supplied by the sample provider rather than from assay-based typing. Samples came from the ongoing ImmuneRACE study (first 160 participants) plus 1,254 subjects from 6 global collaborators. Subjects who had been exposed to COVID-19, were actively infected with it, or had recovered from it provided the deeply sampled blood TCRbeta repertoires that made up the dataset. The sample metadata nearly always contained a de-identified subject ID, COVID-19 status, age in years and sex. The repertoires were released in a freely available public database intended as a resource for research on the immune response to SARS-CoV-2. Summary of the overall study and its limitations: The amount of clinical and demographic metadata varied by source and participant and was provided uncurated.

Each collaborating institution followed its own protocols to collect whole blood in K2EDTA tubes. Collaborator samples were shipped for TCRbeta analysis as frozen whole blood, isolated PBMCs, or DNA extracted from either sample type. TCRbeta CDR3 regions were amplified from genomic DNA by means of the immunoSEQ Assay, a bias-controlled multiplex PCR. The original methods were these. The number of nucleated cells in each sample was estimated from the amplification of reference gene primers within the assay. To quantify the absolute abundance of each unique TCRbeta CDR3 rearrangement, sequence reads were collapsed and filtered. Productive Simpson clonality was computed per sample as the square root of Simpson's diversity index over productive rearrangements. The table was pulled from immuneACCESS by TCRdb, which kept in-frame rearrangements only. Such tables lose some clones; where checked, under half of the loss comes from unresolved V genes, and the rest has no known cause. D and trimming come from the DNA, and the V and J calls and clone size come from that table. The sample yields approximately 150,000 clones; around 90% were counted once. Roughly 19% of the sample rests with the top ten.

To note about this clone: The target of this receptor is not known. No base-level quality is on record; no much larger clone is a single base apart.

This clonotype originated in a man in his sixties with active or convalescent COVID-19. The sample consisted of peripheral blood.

The base sequence is TGTGCCAGCAGCTTATGGGGGCCATCAACTAATGAAAAACTGTTTTTT. Its coded protein is CASSLWGPSTNEKLFF. Rearrangement joined TRBV11-2 to TRBJ1-4, with TRBD1 as a weak D call on 6 bases. V was cut back by 2 bases and J by 0 bases, leaving a gap of 10 bases between them. The germline V gene yields SGHAT for CDR1 and FQNNGV for CDR2. The CDR3 measures 16 amino acids from cysteine to phenylalanine. The sequence is cut down to CDR3 DNA, 48 bases in frame from base 1.